The 9 T cell receptor beta chains listed next were all sequenced from one sample in a study of T cells expressing NK-cell markers. TCRdb re-called the 5' RACE reads and shows each CDR3 protein once, DNA omitted. This repertoire includes 150,000 or so distinct CDR3 sequences. Sequenced material: blood T cells: a sorted CD56 or NKG2C T cell subset, CD4+ or CD8+ T cells, or bulk PBMC T cells (not recorded which). These TCRs come from a woman aged 18 to 75 in good health.

V and J are TRBV9 and TRBJ2-1; no DNA is available, so the TRBD1 call from TCRdb remains unchecked. CDR1 is SGDLS, CDR2 YYNGEE, per germline. This CDR3 is built from 14 residues. CDR3 region: CASSGGASANEQFF.

The chain links TRBV5-1 to TRBJ2-3. Germline V lookup: CDR1 SGHRS, CDR2 YFSETQ. There are 15 residues in the CDR3. CDR3: CASSLEAVRTDTQYF.

The V and J genes are TRBV18 and TRBJ2-7; with no DNA, the TCRdb D assignment of TRBD1 cannot be verified. Germline loops: CDR1 KGHSH, CDR2 LQKENI. This CDR3 region has 15 residues. The chain's CDR3 is CASSLLPGQDAEQYF.

The J gene is TRBJ1-2, the V gene TRBV19; TCRdb calls TRBD1, which cannot be checked without DNA. Germline loops: CDR1 LNHDA, CDR2 SQIVND (reference sequence). The CDR3 is 15 residues long. This CDR3 is CASQDRGRTNYGYTF.

The rearrangement links TRBV29-1 to TRBJ2-3; TCRdb's D gene call, TRBD1, goes unchecked for lack of DNA. Germline CDR1 reads SQVTM; CDR2 reads ANQGSEA. The CDR3 length is 14 residues. The CDR3 loop reads CSVADRVGTDTQYF.

This chain joins TRBV6-2 or TRBV6-3 and TRBJ2-7; the TRBD1 assignment by TCRdb is unverifiable without DNA. This CDR3 has 16 residues. Germline loops: CDR1 MNHEY, CDR2 SVGEGT. The CDR3 loop is CASSYLRGGGSDEQYF.

The rearrangement links TRBV28 to TRBJ1-2. The CDR3 consists of 13 residues. Germline values: CDR1 MDHEN, CDR2 SYDVKM. CDR3 sequence reads: CASSRLLRYGYTF.

Here the CDR3 reads CASGRGETQYF. The V call is TRBV12-3 or TRBV12-4, the J call TRBJ2-5; TCRdb's D gene call, TRBD1, goes unchecked for lack of DNA. This CDR3 contains 11 residues.

The chain couples TRBV10-3 to TRBJ2-3; TCRdb's D call of TRBD1 is untestable without DNA. Germline-derived CDR1 and CDR2 are ENHRY and SYGVKD. This CDR3 contains 18 residues. The CDR3 here is CAISEYKPGQPSTDTQYF.